This TCR beta chain was sequenced for a study of Graves' ophthalmopathy and Graves' hyperthyroidism. This clonotype was seen repeatedly, ten times or more. V gave up 6 bases and J gave up 0 bases; unmatched junction bases: 11. The CDR3 has 18 amino acids. Amplified TCR beta CDR3 regions were obtained using RNA transcripts as template. HTBI primers were used in a first-round RT-PCR, which preceded a second-round multiplex PCR. TCRdb used MiXCR to reprocess the multiplex PCR reads, holding one entry per CDR3 protein. This sample has approximately 210,000 distinct CDR3 sequences, with 20% to 25% found just once.

J is TRBJ2-7 and V is TRBV12-3 or TRBV12-4; 13 nucleotides line up with TRBD2. The sequencing input was peripheral blood. This clonotype was obtained from a woman aged 45-65 years with Graves' ophthalmopathy. The CDR3 sequence is CASSLTGLAGVTSYEQYF. The CDR3 region has the DNA TGTGCCAGCAGCCTAACCGGACTAGCGGGAGTAACCTCCTACGAGCAGTACTTC.